This TCR beta chain was sequenced in a study of memory CD4+ T cells and cytomegalovirus serostatus. The germline V and J ends were trimmed by 6 bases and 6 bases, with 14 bases remaining between them. Germline V gene sequence: CDR1 MNHEY, CDR2 SVGAGI. This CDR3 spans 14 amino acids. The sort gate was single viable CD3+CD4+CD8-CD45RO+ cells for memory CD4+ T cells. CD4+ T cells were isolated by positive magnetic selection. The study, taken as a whole, reports: CD4+ memory repertoires contained about 40% of the roughly 160 reported CMV TCRbeta sequences.

Only in-frame clones appear in the TCRdb table, and some are missing; sequencing was by immunoSEQ multiplex PCR. The sample yields approximately 52,000 clones, roughly 78% seen once. As concerns this clone: Its antigen is currently unknown.

The source material was memory CD4+ T cells from blood. The chain employs TRBV6-5 and TRBJ1-4; D not resolved. This receptor was identified in an adult in good health and CMV-seronegative. CDR3 DNA: TGTGCCAGCAGACAAGGAGGGTCCGATGAAAAACTGTTTTTT. Encoded protein: CASRQGGSDEKLFF.